One sample yielded the 32 T cell receptor beta chains listed below, sequenced in a study of blood T cell repertoires in COVID-19. TCRdb's copy holds only in-frame clones and misses some; the assay was immunoSEQ multiplex PCR. The sample lists 200,000 to 250,000 clones; around 82% were seen once. Sequenced material: PBMCs or T cells enriched from blood (not recorded which). These receptors all come from a woman in her forties who had been exposed to COVID-19.

V is TRBV5-1 and J is TRBJ2-3, with D possibly matching TRBD2 (6 bases). CDR1 is SGHRS, CDR2 YFSETQ, per germline. The CDR3 extends over 15 amino acids. V was pared by 6 bases and J by 0 bases, with 14 bases between. The CDR3 sequence: CASTLGGVSTDTQYF. The CDR3 region has the DNA TGCGCCAGCACGTTAGGCGGGGTGAGCACAGATACGCAGTATTTT.

This rearrangement joins TRBV7-3 to TRBJ2-2; 9 nucleotides match TRBD1. V shed 4 bases and J 1 base; nucleotides not matched to a gene: 4. Germline values: CDR1 SGHTA, CDR2 FQGTGA. CDR3 length equals 16 residues. Here the CDR3 DNA reads TGTGCCAGCAGCTCATACAGGGGGCTGAACACCGGGGAGCTGTTTTTT. Amino acids: CASSSYRGLNTGELFF.

The J gene is TRBJ1-1, the V gene TRBV5-5; a possible D gene is TRBD1 (6 bases). The germline V and J ends were trimmed by 3 bases and 4 bases, with 16 bases remaining between them. There are 15 residues in the CDR3. Germline-derived CDR1 and CDR2 are SGHKS and YYEKEE (reference sequence). Here the CDR3 DNA reads TGTGCCAGCAGCTATTCGGGACACAGCGCCACTGAAGCTTTCTTT. Its protein is CASSYSGHSATEAFF.

The genes are TRBV2 and TRBJ1-5, with 8 nucleotides matching TRBD1. This CDR3 region has 15 residues. The V and J ends lost 6 bases and 6 bases, in that order; junction bases with no gene match: 10. CDR1 and CDR2 (germline): SNHLY, FYNNEI. Here the CDR3 reads CASRDTGGRRQPQHF. CDR3 bases: TGTGCCAGCAGAGATACAGGGGGACGGCGTCAGCCCCAGCATTTT.

The chain links TRBV7-2 to TRBJ2-1; 11 nucleotides match TRBD2. Trimming cost V 0 bases and J 9 bases; bases outside gene matches: 13. The germline gives CDR1 SGHTA, CDR2 FQGNSA. CDR3 length equals 18 residues. Here the CDR3 DNA reads TGTGCCAGCAGCTTAGCAGCGAGGCTAGCGGGGGGCCAGGGTGAGCAGTTCTTC. The encoded protein is CASSLAARLAGGQGEQFF.

The CDR3 here is CASSYSIGGDQPQHF. CDR3 bases: TGTGCCAGCAGTTACTCTATAGGGGGGGATCAGCCCCAGCATTTT. This chain joins TRBV6-5 and TRBJ1-5; TRBD1 is a possible D gene (6 bases). V was trimmed by 0 bases and J by 5 bases, leaving 11 bases between them. Germline CDR1 and CDR2: MNHEY and SVGAGI. The CDR3 contains 15 residues.

The CDR3 protein is CASRRLGGNNQPQHF. CDR3 sequence (DNA): TGTGCCAGTAGGAGGCTTGGGGGGAACAATCAGCCCCAGCATTTT. The chain uses TRBV19 and TRBJ1-5, with TRBD1 as a possible D gene (5 bases). The CDR3 totals 15 residues. Per germline, CDR1 LNHDA and CDR2 SQIVND (reference sequence). V dropped 6 bases and J dropped 3 bases, with 15 bases sitting between them.

V gene TRBV18 combines with J gene TRBJ2-5, with 8 nucleotides matching TRBD1. Germline V lookup: CDR1 KGHSH, CDR2 LQKENI. V was pared by 3 bases and J by 1 base, with 7 bases of the junction left unmatched. The CDR3 is 16 residues long. CDR3 region: CASSPGTGVTQETQYF. The CDR3 DNA is TGTGCCAGCTCACCCGGGACAGGAGTTACCCAAGAGACCCAGTACTTC.

The chain uses TRBV19 and TRBJ1-5; 11 nucleotides line up with TRBD1. The germline CDR1 and CDR2 sequences are LNHDA and SQIVND (reference sequence). The CDR3 is 17 amino acids. The trim removed 7 bases at V and 2 bases at J, leaving 10 bases unmatched. As DNA, the CDR3 is TGTGCCAGTACTCAAGGGGACAGGGGGGGCGGCAATCAGCCCCAGCATTTT. As protein: CASTQGDRGGGNQPQHF.

The chain couples TRBV7-9 to TRBJ1-5; D is unresolved. Trimming removed 3 bases from V and 3 bases from J, with 9 bases in between. In germline, CDR1 is SEHNR, CDR2 FQNEAQ (reference sequence). The CDR3 is made up of 14 amino acids. CDR3 loop: CASSLIGVNQPQHF. As DNA, the CDR3 is TGTGCCAGCAGCTTGATAGGAGTCAATCAGCCCCAGCATTTT.

This clone was detected once. The chain recombines TRBV7-2 with TRBJ2-3, with 16 positions matching TRBD2. The CDR3 contains 17 residues. V was pared by 5 bases and J by 8 bases, with 10 bases of the junction left unmatched. Germline V gene lookup returns CDR1 SGHTA and CDR2 FQGNSA. CDR3 amino acids: CASSLGLAGGLGPTQYF. As DNA, the CDR3 is TGTGCCAGCAGCCTGGGACTAGCGGGGGGGCTCGGGCCTACGCAGTATTTT.

The J gene is TRBJ2-1, the V gene TRBV6-6; D is perhaps TRBD1 (5 bases). This CDR3 comprises 15 residues. CDR1 is MNHNY, CDR2 SVGAGI, per germline (reference sequence). V lost 6 bases, J lost 0 bases, and 12 bases lay in between. The CDR3 region has the DNA TGTGCCAGCAGCTCCAGGGATAGCTCCTACAATGAGCAGTTCTTC. It is translated as CASSSRDSSYNEQFF.

The chain joins TRBV4-1 to TRBJ1-1, with D maybe TRBD1 (5 bases). Germline assignment: CDR1 MGHRA and CDR2 YSYEKL. V was clipped by 1 base and J by 2 bases, with 14 bases between them. The CDR3 runs 16 residues. The CDR3 loop reads CASSQGPGWVNTEAFF. For the CDR3, the DNA is TGCGCCAGCAGCCAAGGTCCAGGGTGGGTAAACACTGAAGCTTTCTTT.

The DNA of the CDR3 is TGTGCCAGTAGTCCTCCCAGCGGGGGGAATTACAATGAGCAGTTCTTC. Translated, it gives CASSPPSGGNYNEQFF. This chain joins TRBV19 and TRBJ2-1; 9 positions agree with TRBD2. This CDR3 spans 16 amino acids. Germline V gene lookup returns CDR1 LNHDA and CDR2 SQIVND (reference sequence). J gave up 4 bases and V 5 bases, and 9 bases lay outside the gene matches.

This clone was observed once. The V gene is TRBV5-1, the J gene TRBJ2-4; TRBD1 matches 7 bases. The J segment lost 5 bases and the V segment lost 4 bases, leaving 6 bases of the junction unmatched. CDR3 length: 14 amino acids. The V gene's germline CDR1 is SGHRS and CDR2 YFSETQ. Here the CDR3 DNA reads TGCGCCAGCAGCCCCGGGACAGTACAAAACATTCAGTACTTC. Its protein is CASSPGTVQNIQYF.

This chain joins TRBV5-1 and TRBJ1-3; D ambiguous. Germline assignment: CDR1 SGHRS and CDR2 YFSETQ. The V gene lost 0 bases and the J gene lost 3 bases, with 10 bases spanning the gap. This CDR3 region has 15 residues. CDR3 amino acids: CASSLEPQVGNTIYF. In DNA form, the CDR3 reads TGCGCCAGCAGCTTGGAACCCCAGGTTGGAAACACCATATATTTT.

This chain links TRBV5-6 with TRBJ1-6, with 8 bases fitting TRBD1. CDR1 and CDR2 (germline): SGHDT, YYEEEE. The CDR3 is 15 residues long. Unmatched junction bases numbered 7, after V lost 4 bases and J lost 7 bases. The CDR3 DNA sequence: TGTGCCAGCAGCGGAGGGACAGGCTGGAATTCACCCCTCCACTTT. As protein: CASSGGTGWNSPLHF. Based on the CDR3 plus reference TRBV5-6 and TRBJ1-6, the full variable domain is DAGVTQSPTHLIKTRGQQVTLRCSPKSGHDTVSWYQQALGQGPQFIFQYYEEEERQRGNFPDRFSGHQFPNYSSELNVNALLLGDSALYLCASSGGTGWNSPLHFGNGTRLTVT.

This clone has more than one count but fewer than ten. The gene calls are TRBV11-3 and TRBJ1-5; D is perhaps TRBD1 (5 bases). There are 15 residues in the CDR3. Germline loops: CDR1 SGHNT, CDR2 YENEEA. Deletions cut 10 bases from V and 6 bases from J, with 22 bases between. The CDR3, as DNA: TGTGCCACCAGAGTTAAGGGGATGGGCCGTCAGCCCCAGCATTTT. Its translation is CATRVKGMGRQPQHF.

The chain is built from TRBV28 and TRBJ2-7; 11 nucleotides align to TRBD2. The V segment lost 6 bases and the J segment 3 bases; nucleotides outside the gene matches: 10. CDR3 length: 16 residues. Germline V gene sequence: CDR1 MDHEN, CDR2 SYDVKM. CDR3 bases: TGTGCCAGCAGCCGTGGACTAGCGGGCACCCTCTACGAGCAGTACTTC. This sequence encodes CASSRGLAGTLYEQYF.

This CDR3 reads CASSFYANTEAFF. The CDR3 nucleotides are TGTGCCAGCAGCTTCTATGCGAACACTGAAGCTTTCTTT. The V call is TRBV7-2, the J call TRBJ1-1; D ambiguous. V dropped 3 bases and J dropped 1 base, with 6 bases sitting between them. Germline CDR1 is SGHTA and CDR2 is FQGNSA. The CDR3 consists of 13 residues.

The V and J genes are TRBV5-4 and TRBJ1-2; 10 positions agree with TRBD1. The CDR3 has 16 amino acids. The germline gives CDR1 SGHNT, CDR2 YYREEE (reference sequence). V lost 4 bases, J lost 5 bases, and 11 bases stayed unmatched. CDR3 coding DNA: TGTGCCAGCAGCCTAGGGACAGGGGAGGGCTTATATGGCTACACCTTC. It encodes CASSLGTGEGLYGYTF.

In this sample, this clone turned up a few times. DNA of the CDR3: TGTGCCAGCAGCCAAGCCCTCGGACAGGGAGAGGAAAAACTGTTTTTT. Amino acids: CASSQALGQGEEKLFF. The V and J genes are TRBV4-2 and TRBJ1-4; 8 bases align to TRBD1. Germline V gene data show CDR1 as LGHNA and CDR2 as YNFKEQ. CDR3 length: 16 amino acids. The ends lost 1 base at V and 8 bases at J; junction bases unmatched: 9.

This clone was counted between two and nine times. The V and J genes are TRBV6-2 or TRBV6-3 and TRBJ2-7; 9 positions agree with TRBD1. V lost 6 bases, J lost 4 bases, and 4 bases stayed unmatched. There are 13 residues in the CDR3. CDR1 and CDR2 (germline): MNHEY, SVGEGT. The CDR3 coding sequence is TGTGCCAGCAGCCGGGGACAGGGTTACGAGCAGTACTTC. Translated: CASSRGQGYEQYF.

The chain carries TRBV21-1 and TRBJ2-7; the table gives TRBD1 as D, unverified against the DNA. TRBV21-1 corresponds to a pseudogene. This CDR3 has 16 residues. CDR3 sequence: CASSTGQGASSYEQYF. The DNA for the CDR3 is TGTGCCAGCAGCACCGGACAGGGGGCGAGCTCCTACGAGCAGTACTTC.

This chain connects TRBV15 to TRBJ2-2; 7 nucleotides align to TRBD1. Germline CDR1 reads LNHNV; CDR2 reads YYDKDF (reference sequence). Trimming took 1 base from V and 1 from J; bases not matched to a gene: 0. There are 15 residues in the CDR3. This CDR3 is CATSRGQGNTGELFF. The DNA of the CDR3 is TGTGCCACCAGCAGAGGACAGGGGAACACCGGGGAGCTGTTTTTT.

This clone came up a few times. The chain is built from TRBV9 and TRBJ1-2; TRBD1 might be the D (6 bases). The V end was cut by 3 bases, the J end by 0 bases, with 12 bases between. Germline CDR1 SGDLS, CDR2 YYNGEE. The CDR3 covers 15 residues. CDR3 residues: CASSERTASNYGYTF. For the CDR3, the DNA is TGTGCCAGCAGCGAACGGACAGCCTCTAACTATGGCTACACCTTC. Drawing the rest from reference TRBV9 and TRBJ1-2, the complete variable domain is DSGVTQTPKHLITATGQRVTLRCSPRSGDLSVYWYQQSLDQGLQFLIQYYNGEERAKGNILERFSAQQFPDLHSELNLSSLELGDSALYFCASSERTASNYGYTFGSGTRLTVV.

J is TRBJ2-3 and V is TRBV9, with 10 bases aligning to TRBD1. This CDR3 spans 16 amino acids. The J segment lost 3 bases and the V segment lost 0 bases, leaving 4 bases of the junction unmatched. CDR1 SGDLS and CDR2 YYNGEE come from the germline V gene. The CDR3 is CASSVGGGQGTDTQYF. The CDR3 bases are TGTGCCAGCAGCGTAGGAGGGGGACAGGGGACAGATACGCAGTATTTT.

This chain links TRBV5-6 with TRBJ2-3; 11 bases map to TRBD2. CDR3 length equals 14 residues. Looked up from germline, CDR1 is SGHDT and CDR2 is YYEEEE. V gave up 5 bases and J gave up 1 base; unmatched junction bases: 0. CDR3 region: CASRLAGGTDTQYF. In nucleotides, the CDR3 is TGTGCCAGCAGACTAGCGGGGGGCACAGATACGCAGTATTTT.

This chain joins TRBV4-2 and TRBJ1-2; D remains unclear. The germline V and J ends were trimmed by 1 base and 6 bases, with 9 bases remaining between them. This CDR3 comprises 13 residues. Germline V gene data show CDR1 as LGHNA and CDR2 as YNFKEQ. The DNA for the CDR3 is TGTGCCAGCAGCCAAGGCCTGGCAGATGGCTACACCTTC. Its protein is CASSQGLADGYTF.

V gene TRBV13 combines with J gene TRBJ2-1, with 8 bases aligning to TRBD2. V lost 11 bases to trimming and J lost 0 bases; unmatched junction nucleotides: 3. CDR1 is PRHDT and CDR2 is FYEKMQ in the germline V gene (reference sequence). The CDR3 covers 13 residues. The DNA of the CDR3 is TGTGCCGGCGCGGGGGGCTCCTACAATGAGCAGTTCTTC. Translated: CAGAGGSYNEQFF.

The chain joins TRBV6-2 or TRBV6-3 to TRBJ1-4; the D gene is possibly TRBD1 (5 bases). The CDR3 has 18 residues. Germline V gene sequence: CDR1 MNHEY, CDR2 SVGEGT. The germline V and J ends were trimmed by 5 bases and 0 bases, with 19 bases remaining between them. CDR3 bases: TGTGCCAGCAGTACCCTCACGGGGGAAAAAGCAACTAATGAAAAACTGTTTTTT. Amino acids: CASSTLTGEKATNEKLFF.

This clone was seen a few times. This rearrangement joins TRBV2 to TRBJ1-1; the D gene is possibly TRBD1 (6 bases). With 8 bases removed from V and 4 bases from J, the gap between germline ends came to 17 bases. Per germline, CDR1 SNHLY and CDR2 FYNNEI. CDR3 length: 14 residues. The CDR3 region has the DNA TGTGCCAGCGGGTACAGGGAAGGCGGCACTGAAGCTTTCTTT. It encodes CASGYREGGTEAFF.